The clone carrying this T cell receptor beta chain was observed at least ten times. Antigen unknown. These data originate in a study of response to subunit inactivated influenza vaccine. Per the germline V gene, CDR1 is SGHRS and CDR2 is YFSETQ. J lost 7 bases, V lost 0 bases, and 6 bases had no gene match. This CDR3 has 16 residues. TCRdb re-called the RT-PCR reads with MiXCR, one entry per CDR3 protein. This sample yields 800,000 to 1,000,000 distinct CDR3 sequences, of which 21% are seen a single time; roughly 10% belongs to the top ten. Findings of the study overall: Each seasonal flu vaccination may recruit only limited new T cells, authors suggested.

Sample: PBMCs from blood, taken around 5 days after vaccination. V and J are TRBV5-1 and TRBJ2-2; 10 bases fit TRBD1. The origin of this receptor is a man in his fifties who received an inactivated influenza vaccine. The CDR3 DNA follows: TGCGCCAGCAGCTTGGTCGGGACAGGGGAAGGCGGGGAGCTGTTTTTT. Translation: CASSLVGTGEGGELFF.